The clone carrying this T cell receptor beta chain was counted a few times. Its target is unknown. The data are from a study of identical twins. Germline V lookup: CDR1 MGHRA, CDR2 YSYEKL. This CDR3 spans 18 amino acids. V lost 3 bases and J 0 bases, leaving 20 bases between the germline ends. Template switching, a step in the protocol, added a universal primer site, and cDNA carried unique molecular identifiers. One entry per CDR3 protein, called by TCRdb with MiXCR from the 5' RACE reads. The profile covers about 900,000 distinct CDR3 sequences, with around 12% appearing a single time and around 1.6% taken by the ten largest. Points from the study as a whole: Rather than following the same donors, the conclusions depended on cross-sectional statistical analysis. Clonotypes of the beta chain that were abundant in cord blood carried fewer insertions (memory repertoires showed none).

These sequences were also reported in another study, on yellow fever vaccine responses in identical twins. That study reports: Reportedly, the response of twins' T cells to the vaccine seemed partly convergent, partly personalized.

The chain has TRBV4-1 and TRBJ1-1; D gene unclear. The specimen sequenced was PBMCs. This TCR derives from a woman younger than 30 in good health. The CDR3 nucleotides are TGCGCCAGCAGCCACGTGGGAAGGTCCACCCTAGTGAACACTGAAGCTTTCTTT. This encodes CASSHVGRSTLVNTEAFF.